The rows below give T cell receptor beta chains drawn from one sample of a study of blood T cells in healthy people across ages. TCRdb ran MiXCR on the 5' RACE reads and lists one entry per CDR3 protein. Altogether about 970,000 distinct CDR3 sequences are present, roughly half being singletons, with the ten largest covering about 22%. The sequencing sample was made of blood. The origin of the receptors is a woman in her sixties in good health. Both conserved end residues are part of each CDR3. A D gene is named only where the DNA matches it firmly. Rows may omit the clone size; those that give it use once, few, many or a size class.

CDR3aa: CSASQSYNQPQHF; CDR3nt: TGCAGTGCTAGTCAGAGCTACAATCAGCCCCAGCATTTT; j_gene: TRBJ1-5; abundance: .; d_gene: .; v_gene: TRBV20-1
CDR3aa: CAISGPSGSTDTQYF; CDR3nt: TGTGCCATCAGTGGACCTAGCGGGAGCACAGATACGCAGTATTTT; j_gene: TRBJ2-3; abundance: few; d_gene: TRBD2; v_gene: TRBV10-3
CDR3aa: CSAPPRRATNTQYF; CDR3nt: TGCAGTGCTCCCCCCCGCCGCGCTACAAATACGCAGTATTTT; j_gene: TRBJ2-3; abundance: .; d_gene: .; v_gene: TRBV20-1
CDR3aa: CASSFSASYEQYF; CDR3nt: TGTGCCAGCAGTTTCTCGGCGTCCTACGAGCAGTACTTC; j_gene: TRBJ2-7; abundance: many; d_gene: .; v_gene: TRBV27
CDR3aa: CASSGGTVFAISGANVLTF; CDR3nt: TGTGCCAGCAGTGGCGGGACAGTGTTTGCTATTTCTGGGGCCAACGTCCTGACTTTC; j_gene: TRBJ2-6; abundance: .; d_gene: .; v_gene: TRBV6-2/TRBV6-3
CDR3aa: CSARGDSAYEQYF; CDR3nt: TGCAGTGCTAGAGGTGACAGTGCATACGAGCAGTACTTC; j_gene: TRBJ2-7; abundance: .; d_gene: .; v_gene: TRBV20-1
CDR3aa: CASSHTRSSYEQYF; CDR3nt: TGTGCCAGCAGTCATACGAGGAGCTCCTACGAGCAGTACTTC; j_gene: TRBJ2-7; abundance: few; d_gene: .; v_gene: TRBV6-5
CDR3aa: CASSSGTSGQQFF; CDR3nt: TGTGCCAGCTCCTCCGGGACTAGTGGTCAGCAGTTCTTC; j_gene: TRBJ2-1; abundance: .; d_gene: TRBD2; v_gene: TRBV18
CDR3aa: CASSNTAAKNIQYF; CDR3nt: TGTGCCAGCAGTAACACAGCAGCCAAAAACATTCAGTACTTC; j_gene: TRBJ2-4; abundance: many; d_gene: .; v_gene: TRBV7-2
CDR3aa: CAIRSGSRDTGELFF; CDR3nt: TGTGCCATCCGGAGCGGGAGTCGTGACACCGGGGAGCTGTTTTTT; j_gene: TRBJ2-2; abundance: .; d_gene: TRBD2; v_gene: TRBV2
CDR3aa: CSVRGQGAGNEQYF; CDR3nt: TGCAGCGTTCGGGGACAGGGGGCTGGCAATGAGCAGTACTTC; j_gene: TRBJ2-5; abundance: .; d_gene: TRBD1; v_gene: TRBV29-1
CDR3aa: CASSFMDLQGFWETQYF; CDR3nt: TGTGCCAGCAGTTTTATGGATTTGCAGGGGTTTTGGGAGACCCAGTACTTC; j_gene: TRBJ2-5; abundance: .; d_gene: .; v_gene: TRBV28
CDR3aa: CSVVSGSGGSYNEQYF; CDR3nt: TGCAGCGTAGTTAGCGGGAGCGGTGGCTCCTACAATGAGCAGTACTTC; j_gene: TRBJ2-7; abundance: .; d_gene: TRBD2; v_gene: TRBV29-1
CDR3aa: CASSLAGTIGSYEQYF; CDR3nt: TGTGCCAGCAGCTTAGCGGGGACCATCGGGTCCTACGAGCAGTACTTC; j_gene: TRBJ2-7; abundance: .; d_gene: .; v_gene: TRBV7-2
CDR3aa: CASYNGGWAEAFF; CDR3nt: TGTGCCAGCTACAACGGGGGCTGGGCTGAAGCTTTCTTT; j_gene: TRBJ1-1; abundance: .; d_gene: .; v_gene: TRBV12-3/TRBV12-4
CDR3aa: CASTRAGTDTQYF; CDR3nt: TGTGCCAGCACGCGGGCGGGCACAGATACGCAGTATTTT; j_gene: TRBJ2-3; abundance: .; d_gene: .; v_gene: TRBV6-5
CDR3aa: CAISEQLSGAGANVLTF; CDR3nt: TGTGCCATCAGTGAGCAATTGTCTGGTGCTGGGGCCAACGTCCTGACTTTC; j_gene: TRBJ2-6; abundance: few; d_gene: .; v_gene: TRBV10-3
CDR3aa: CATRGTGANVLTF; CDR3nt: TGTGCCACCCGGGGGACCGGGGCCAACGTCCTGACTTTC; j_gene: TRBJ2-6; abundance: .; d_gene: .; v_gene: TRBV10-3
CDR3aa: CASSPPGIYGYTF; CDR3nt: TGTGCCAGCAGCCCACCGGGCATCTATGGCTACACCTTC; j_gene: TRBJ1-2; abundance: few; d_gene: .; v_gene: TRBV28
CDR3aa: CASSLGGGHETQYF; CDR3nt: TGTGCCAGCAGCTTAGGAGGGGGCCATGAGACCCAGTACTTC; j_gene: TRBJ2-5; abundance: few; d_gene: TRBD1; v_gene: TRBV7-9
CDR3aa: CATSSPGTGKTYEQYF; CDR3nt: TGTGCCACCAGCAGCCCCGGGACAGGGAAGACCTACGAGCAGTACTTC; j_gene: TRBJ2-7; abundance: .; d_gene: TRBD1; v_gene: TRBV15
CDR3aa: CASSPKSGGTYNEQFF; CDR3nt: TGTGCCAGCAGTCCCAAATCCGGGGGGACCTACAATGAGCAGTTCTTC; j_gene: TRBJ2-1; abundance: .; d_gene: TRBD2; v_gene: TRBV12-3/TRBV12-4
CDR3aa: CGVGAGSGNEQFF; CDR3nt: TGCGGCGTTGGGGCAGGGTCTGGGAATGAGCAGTTCTTC; j_gene: TRBJ2-1; abundance: .; d_gene: .; v_gene: TRBV29-1
CDR3aa: CASSHVTGISGANVLTF; CDR3nt: TGTGCCAGCAGCCATGTTACAGGGATCTCTGGGGCCAACGTCCTGACTTTC; j_gene: TRBJ2-6; abundance: few; d_gene: .; v_gene: TRBV11-2
CDR3aa: CSSCGGIGYQETQYF; CDR3nt: TGCAGCTCCTGCGGAGGGATCGGATACCAAGAGACCCAGTACTTC; j_gene: TRBJ2-5; abundance: .; d_gene: .; v_gene: TRBV29-1
CDR3aa: CAGSQPSRDNSYEQYF; CDR3nt: TGCGCCGGCAGCCAACCCTCCCGGGACAACTCCTACGAGCAGTACTTC; j_gene: TRBJ2-7; abundance: .; d_gene: .; v_gene: TRBV4-1
CDR3aa: CASSVSVREDPYEQYF; CDR3nt: TGCGCCAGCAGCGTAAGTGTGCGGGAGGACCCCTACGAGCAGTACTTC; j_gene: TRBJ2-7; abundance: .; d_gene: TRBD2; v_gene: TRBV4-1
CDR3aa: CASTLRETQYF; CDR3nt: TGTGCCAGCACCCTTCGAGAGACCCAGTACTTC; j_gene: TRBJ2-5; abundance: .; d_gene: .; v_gene: TRBV12-3/TRBV12-4
CDR3aa: CASSQRNKNIQYF; CDR3nt: TGTGCCAGCAGCCAGAGAAACAAAAACATTCAGTACTTC; j_gene: TRBJ2-4; abundance: few; d_gene: .; v_gene: TRBV4-2
CDR3aa: CASSPNWETQYF; CDR3nt: TGTGCCAGCAGTCCCAACTGGGAGACCCAGTACTTC; j_gene: TRBJ2-5; abundance: few; d_gene: .; v_gene: TRBV27
CDR3aa: CSARDWGSGSYEQYF; CDR3nt: TGCAGTGCTAGAGATTGGGGTAGCGGCTCCTACGAGCAGTACTTC; j_gene: TRBJ2-7; abundance: few; d_gene: .; v_gene: TRBV20-1
CDR3aa: CASSVGFAGAVEQFF; CDR3nt: TGTGCCAGCAGCGTCGGGTTTGCGGGAGCGGTTGAGCAGTTCTTC; j_gene: TRBJ2-1; abundance: .; d_gene: TRBD2; v_gene: TRBV11-1
CDR3aa: CASSEAPDSVYEQYF; CDR3nt: TGTGCCAGCAGTGAAGCCCCAGACTCGGTCTACGAGCAGTACTTC; j_gene: TRBJ2-7; abundance: .; d_gene: .; v_gene: TRBV6-1
CDR3aa: CASSLNSFQETQYF; CDR3nt: TGTGCCAGCTCACTCAACAGCTTCCAAGAGACCCAGTACTTC; j_gene: TRBJ2-5; abundance: .; d_gene: .; v_gene: TRBV18
CDR3aa: CASSLNDGETQYF; CDR3nt: TGTGCCAGCAGTTTAAACGACGGGGAGACCCAGTACTTC; j_gene: TRBJ2-5; abundance: .; d_gene: .; v_gene: TRBV12-3/TRBV12-4
CDR3aa: CASSQEGSANTGELFF; CDR3nt: TGTGCCAGCAGCCAAGAGGGTAGCGCGAACACCGGGGAGCTGTTTTTT; j_gene: TRBJ2-2; abundance: .; d_gene: .; v_gene: TRBV4-2
CDR3aa: CSANTPGLAGGGEQFF; CDR3nt: TGCAGTGCTAATACTCCGGGACTAGCGGGAGGGGGTGAGCAGTTCTTC; j_gene: TRBJ2-1; abundance: .; d_gene: TRBD2; v_gene: TRBV20-1
CDR3aa: CSAKRHPATYNEQFF; CDR3nt: TGCAGTGCTAAGCGACACCCAGCCACCTACAATGAGCAGTTCTTC; j_gene: TRBJ2-1; abundance: few; d_gene: .; v_gene: TRBV20-1
CDR3aa: CATSDRTDYEQYF; CDR3nt: TGTGCCACCAGTGATCGGACAGACTACGAGCAGTACTTC; j_gene: TRBJ2-7; abundance: .; d_gene: .; v_gene: TRBV24-1
CDR3aa: CASSPQVGGRGSTDTQYF; CDR3nt: TGCGCCAGCAGCCCACAAGTTGGCGGGAGGGGTAGCACAGATACGCAGTATTTT; j_gene: TRBJ2-3; abundance: few; d_gene: TRBD2; v_gene: TRBV4-3
CDR3aa: CATSDPRGVRTDTQYF; CDR3nt: TGTGCCACCAGTGATCCCCGAGGAGTCCGCACAGATACGCAGTATTTT; j_gene: TRBJ2-3; abundance: .; d_gene: .; v_gene: TRBV24-1
CDR3aa: CASSPAGQPAFQQYF; CDR3nt: TGCGCCAGCAGCCCCGCGGGACAGCCAGCGTTCCAGCAGTACTTC; j_gene: TRBJ2-4; abundance: few; d_gene: .; v_gene: TRBV4-1
CDR3aa: CASSQVGAAGGNEVQYF; CDR3nt: TGCGCCAGCAGCCAAGTTGGAGCGGCGGGAGGGAACGAGGTGCAGTACTTC; j_gene: TRBJ2-5; abundance: many; d_gene: TRBD2; v_gene: TRBV4-1
CDR3aa: CASSLAGPIYEQYF; CDR3nt: TGTGCCAGCAGTTTAGCCGGGCCGATCTACGAGCAGTACTTC; j_gene: TRBJ2-7; abundance: few; d_gene: .; v_gene: TRBV12-3/TRBV12-4
CDR3aa: CATSREDWSADTQYF; CDR3nt: TGTGCCACCAGCAGAGAAGACTGGAGCGCAGATACGCAGTATTTT; j_gene: TRBJ2-3; abundance: few; d_gene: .; v_gene: TRBV15
CDR3aa: CASSYRLHEQYF; CDR3nt: TGTGCCAGCAGTTACCGCCTTCACGAGCAGTACTTC; j_gene: TRBJ2-7; abundance: .; d_gene: .; v_gene: TRBV6-2/TRBV6-3
CDR3aa: CASSQDLLGWYEQFF; CDR3nt: TGCGCCAGCAGCCAAGATCTACTAGGATGGTATGAGCAGTTCTTC; j_gene: TRBJ2-1; abundance: .; d_gene: .; v_gene: TRBV4-3
CDR3aa: CSARGAGNYGYTF; CDR3nt: TGCAGTGCTAGGGGGGCTGGGAACTATGGCTACACCTTC; j_gene: TRBJ1-2; abundance: few; d_gene: .; v_gene: TRBV20-1
CDR3aa: CASSLGVNNQPQHF; CDR3nt: TGTGCCAGCAGCCTAGGAGTGAACAATCAGCCCCAGCATTTT; j_gene: TRBJ1-5; abundance: .; d_gene: .; v_gene: TRBV7-2
CDR3aa: CASSPRGGIGAKNIQYF; CDR3nt: TGTGCCAGCAGCCCAAGGGGAGGGATCGGGGCCAAAAACATTCAGTACTTC; j_gene: TRBJ2-4; abundance: .; d_gene: TRBD2; v_gene: TRBV9
CDR3aa: CASSGSNGANVLTF; CDR3nt: TGTGCCAGCAGCGGATCTAATGGGGCCAACGTCCTGACTTTC; j_gene: TRBJ2-6; abundance: many; d_gene: .; v_gene: TRBV4-2
CDR3aa: CASSLGPEADTQYF; CDR3nt: TGTGCCAGCAGCTTAGGTCCGGAGGCAGATACGCAGTATTTT; j_gene: TRBJ2-3; abundance: .; d_gene: .; v_gene: TRBV7-6
CDR3aa: CATSRVGLTYNEQFF; CDR3nt: TGTGCCACCAGCAGAGTTGGTCTAACCTACAATGAGCAGTTCTTC; j_gene: TRBJ2-1; abundance: .; d_gene: .; v_gene: TRBV15